The 12 T cell receptor beta chains below all came from one sample that was sequenced in a study of blood T cell repertoires in COVID-19. Using immunoSEQ multiplex PCR, the repertoire was profiled, and TCRdb retains in-frame clones only, with some absent. The data contain around 250,000 clones, approximately 90% of them singletons. The sequencing input was PBMCs or T cells enriched from blood (not recorded which). The receptors stem from a woman younger than 45 who had recovered from COVID-19.

The rearrangement uses TRBV7-2 and TRBJ1-2; 7 nucleotides line up with TRBD1. The CDR3 covers 14 residues. Per germline, CDR1 SGHTA and CDR2 FQGNSA. The trim removed 5 bases at V and 4 bases at J, leaving 7 bases unmatched. This chain's CDR3 is CASSPRTGIYGYTF. CDR3 coding DNA: TGTGCCAGCAGCCCAAGGACAGGAATCTATGGCTACACCTTC.

The chain employs TRBV10-3 and TRBJ1-2; perhaps TRBD1 as D (6 bases). This CDR3 spans 14 amino acids. The germline CDR1 and CDR2 sequences are ENHRY and SYGVKD. Trimming removed 5 bases from V and 2 bases from J, with 12 bases in between. CDR3 coding DNA: TGTGCCATCAGTCCAGGGGATGGGAACTATGGCTACACCTTC. Protein sequence: CAISPGDGNYGYTF.

This clone was seen more than once but under ten times. This chain's CDR3 is CASSIVGGSNYGYTF. CDR3 DNA sequence: TGTGCCAGTAGTATTGTTGGAGGTTCTAACTATGGCTACACCTTC. The V call is TRBV19, the J call TRBJ1-2; D remains ambiguous. The CDR3 is 15 residues long. The germline V and J ends were trimmed by 3 bases and 0 bases, with 11 bases remaining between them. Germline CDR1 and CDR2: LNHDA and SQIVND (reference sequence). The variable domain in full, with the rest retrieved from reference TRBV19 and TRBJ1-2, is DGGITQSPKYLFRKEGQNVTLSCEQNLNHDAMYWYRQDPGQGLRLIYYSQIVNDFQKGDIAEGYSVSREKKESFPLTVTSAQKNPTAFYLCASSIVGGSNYGYTFGSGTRLTVV.

Concerning this clone itself: Other DNA sequences in this specimen translate into the identical CDR3. This chain links TRBV6-2 or TRBV6-3 with TRBJ1-5, with 8 bases fitting TRBD1. The CDR3 is 15 amino acids. Per germline, CDR1 MNHEY and CDR2 SVGEGT. V lost 3 bases to trimming and J lost 4 bases; unmatched junction nucleotides: 5. CDR3 nucleotides: TGTGCCAGCAGTTATTCAGGGGGCGGTAATCAGCCCCAGCATTTT. It encodes CASSYSGGGNQPQHF.

The chain combines TRBV28 with TRBJ1-6; weak D call: TRBD1 (6 bases). The germline V and J ends were trimmed by 6 bases and 3 bases, with 18 bases remaining between them. Germline CDR1 is MDHEN and CDR2 is SYDVKM. The CDR3 contains 17 residues. The CDR3 loop is CASSPGRRTVYNSPLHF. CDR3 sequence (DNA): TGTGCCAGCAGCCCCGGGCGGAGGACAGTCTATAATTCACCCCTCCACTTT.

This chain uses TRBV9 with TRBJ2-7; weak D call: TRBD2 (6 bases). The CDR3 spans 15 residues. CDR1 and CDR2 (germline): SGDLS, YYNGEE. Trimming stripped 4 bases from V and 2 bases from J, with 16 bases between. CDR3 sequence (DNA): TGTGCCAGCAGCATCAGTGGGGGGTCGCCCTACGAGCAGTACTTC. Translation gives CASSISGGSPYEQYF. Full variable domain (rest looked up from reference TRBV9 and TRBJ2-7): DSGVTQTPKHLITATGQRVTLRCSPRSGDLSVYWYQQSLDQGLQFLIQYYNGEERAKGNILERFSAQQFPDLHSELNLSSLELGDSALYFCASSISGGSPYEQYFGPGTRLTVT.

This chain uses TRBV28 with TRBJ1-5, with 10 bases aligning to TRBD1. The CDR3 length is 17 residues. The V segment lost 4 bases and the J segment 2 bases; nucleotides outside the gene matches: 8. Per the germline V gene, CDR1 is MDHEN and CDR2 is SYDVKM. The CDR3 reads CASSYGTGDLGNQPQHF. CDR3 bases: TGTGCCAGCAGTTACGGGACAGGGGATTTAGGCAATCAGCCCCAGCATTTT.

V is TRBV5-1 and J is TRBJ1-1; D is perhaps TRBD1 (5 bases). The V end was cut by 6 bases, the J end by 1 base, with 13 bases between. The V gene's germline CDR1 is SGHRS and CDR2 YFSETQ. The CDR3 spans 14 residues. DNA for the CDR3: TGCGCCAGCACCGACCTAACAGGGAACACTGAAGCTTTCTTT. This gives the protein CASTDLTGNTEAFF.

The chain couples TRBV21-1 to TRBJ1-4; the table's D call, TRBD1, was not checked against the DNA. TRBV21-1 is a pseudogene segment. The CDR3 is 16 residues long. CDR3 nucleotide sequence: TGTGCCAGCAGCAAGTGTGGGACAGCAACTAATGAAAAACTGTTTTTT. It translates to CASSKCGTATNEKLFF.

The chain couples TRBV4-1 to TRBJ1-2; perhaps TRBD1 as D (6 bases). CDR1 MGHRA and CDR2 YSYEKL come from the germline V gene. Trimming removed 1 base from V and 6 bases from J, with 21 bases in between. CDR3 length: 17 residues. CDR3 DNA sequence: TGCGCCAGCAGCCAAGCTCCCCGGACAGCCAAGGAGGATGGCTACACCTTC. Translating it yields CASSQAPRTAKEDGYTF.

The chain couples TRBV10-3 to TRBJ1-1; TRBD1 aligns across 7 bases. The CDR3 has 17 amino acids. Germline CDR1 ENHRY, CDR2 SYGVKD. The V segment lost 2 bases and the J segment 2 bases; nucleotides outside the gene matches: 11. The CDR3, as DNA: TGTGCCATCAGTGAGCCCGACAGGGCCCGGGGAAACACTGAAGCTTTCTTT. Protein: CAISEPDRARGNTEAFF.

The chain couples TRBV10-3 to TRBJ2-5, with D perhaps TRBD1 (6 bases). Per germline, CDR1 ENHRY and CDR2 SYGVKD. Trimming stripped 6 bases from V and 5 bases from J, with 16 bases between. The CDR3 covers 14 residues. The CDR3 DNA reads TGTGCCATCAGCGGGACATCTTTGTCGGAGACCCAGTACTTC. Translation: CAISGTSLSETQYF.